What follows are 30 T cell receptor beta chains derived from one specimen sequenced in a study of PD-1 blockade in mismatch repair-deficient tumors. Sequencing used immunoSEQ multiplex PCR; TCRdb keeps in-frame clones, though not all of them. The sample holds about 34,000 clones, more than 70% seen once. This sample comprised PBMCs, obtained 6 weeks after starting pembrolizumab. Receptors originate from an adult with mismatch repair-deficient cancer.

The J gene is TRBJ2-7, the V gene TRBV23-1, with D uncertain. TRBV23-1 qualifies as an ORF whose function is uncertain. Trimming pared 0 bases from V and 2 bases from J, leaving 17 bases between. The CDR3 sequence is 17 residues long. The CDR3 spells CASSQSIRPDTPYEQYF. The CDR3 DNA reads TGCGCCAGCAGTCAATCAATAAGGCCAGACACACCCTACGAGCAGTACTTC.

There are a few counts of this clone. The chain combines TRBV5-1 with TRBJ2-7; 9 bases line up with TRBD1. This CDR3 is built from 14 residues. V gave up 7 bases and J gave up 6 bases; unmatched junction bases: 11. CDR1 is SGHRS, CDR2 YFSETQ, per germline. The CDR3 protein is CASSQGAGLGEQYF. The CDR3 DNA follows: TGCGCCAGCTCACAGGGGGCGGGATTAGGCGAGCAGTACTTC.

This sequence joins TRBV28 and TRBJ2-7; 10 bases are shared with TRBD2. V shed 4 bases and J 4 bases; nucleotides not matched to a gene: 4. Per the germline V gene, CDR1 is MDHEN and CDR2 is SYDVKM. This CDR3 has 14 amino acids. The CDR3: CASSSLAGAYEQYF. CDR3 nucleotides: TGTGCCAGCAGTTCCCTAGCGGGAGCGTACGAGCAGTACTTC.

V is TRBV9 and J is TRBJ2-1; possibly TRBD1 for D (6 bases). V lost 4 bases and J lost 6, with 11 bases in between. Germline-derived CDR1 and CDR2 are SGDLS and YYNGEE. The CDR3 is 13 residues long. The CDR3 region is CASSRGHGNEQFF. The CDR3 nucleotides are TGTGCCAGCAGCAGGGGACACGGCAATGAGCAGTTCTTC.

The genes are TRBV28 and TRBJ2-3, with TRBD1 matching over 7 bases. The germline CDR1 and CDR2 sequences are MDHEN and SYDVKM. The CDR3 runs to 17 residues. Trimming removed 3 bases from V and 4 bases from J; junction bases left unmatched: 13. DNA for the CDR3: TGTGCCAGCAGTTTGGGCTTGACGAACAGGGGTTCAGATACGCAGTATTTT. It codes for CASSLGLTNRGSDTQYF.

The chain joins TRBV28 to TRBJ1-4; perhaps TRBD1 as D (6 bases). CDR1 and CDR2 from the germline V gene are MDHEN and SYDVKM. With 2 bases removed from V and 3 bases from J, the gap between germline ends came to 10 bases. The CDR3 has 15 amino acids. This CDR3 is CASSLGTRSNEKLFF. The DNA of the CDR3 is TGTGCCAGCAGTTTAGGGACACGGTCTAATGAAAAACTGTTTTTT.

The rearrangement joins TRBV6-5 to TRBJ1-2; maybe TRBD1 (6 bases). Germline V CDR1 and CDR2: MNHEY, SVGAGI. The V end lost 2 bases, the J end lost 4 bases, and 11 bases lay between the germline ends. The CDR3 runs to 14 residues. The CDR3 DNA sequence: TGTGCCAGCAGTTACAATGGGGGCGTCTATGGCTACACCTTC. The encoded protein is CASSYNGGVYGYTF.

The chain couples TRBV6-5 to TRBJ2-2; D ambiguous. The V end lost 2 bases, the J end lost 5 bases, and 9 bases lay between the germline ends. CDR1 is MNHEY, CDR2 SVGAGI, per germline. The CDR3 is made up of 14 amino acids. CDR3 amino acids: CASSYGQETGELFF. CDR3 in DNA: TGTGCCAGCAGTTACGGTCAAGAGACCGGGGAGCTGTTTTTT.

The rearrangement links TRBV7-3 to TRBJ2-2, with 7 bases matching TRBD2. The junction had 5 bases not matched to a gene; V was cut back by 2 bases and J by 2 bases. This CDR3 has 16 residues. Germline V gives CDR1 SGHTA, CDR2 FQGTGA. The CDR3 loop reads CASSLGTSANTGELFF. CDR3 coding DNA: TGTGCCAGCAGCTTAGGTACTAGCGCAAACACCGGGGAGCTGTTTTTT.

The chain combines TRBV6-4 with TRBJ2-2, with TRBD2 identical over 8 bases. Trimming removed 5 bases from V and 4 bases from J; junction bases left unmatched: 0. There are 13 residues in the CDR3. The germline V gene encodes CDR1 MRHNA and CDR2 SNTAGT. This CDR3 is CASSSGSTGELFF. Here the CDR3 DNA reads TGTGCCAGCAGTAGCGGGAGCACCGGGGAGCTGTTTTTT.

The chain couples TRBV7-8 to TRBJ2-3; TRBD2 matches 12 bases. The V and J ends lost 5 bases and 5 bases, in that order; junction bases with no gene match: 5. This CDR3 is 15 amino acids long. Germline V lookup: CDR1 SGHVS, CDR2 FQNEAQ. The CDR3 loop reads CASSLTGLAGDTQYF. In DNA form, the CDR3 reads TGTGCCAGCAGCCTAACGGGACTAGCGGGAGATACGCAGTATTTT.

This clone was counted between two and nine times. The V call is TRBV5-6, the J call TRBJ1-6, with D possibly matching TRBD1 (6 bases). Germline values: CDR1 SGHDT, CDR2 YYEEEE. Between the trimmed V and J ends, which lost 2 bases and 8 bases, there was a span of 20 bases. The CDR3 is 17 residues long. The chain's CDR3 is CASSFSTGGRLDSPLHF. As DNA, the CDR3 is TGTGCCAGCAGCTTCTCGACAGGTGGACGGCTAGATTCACCCCTCCACTTT.

This clone was recorded only once. The V call is TRBV6-1, the J call TRBJ1-5, with D maybe TRBD1 (5 bases). The germline V gene has CDR1 MNHNS and CDR2 SASEGT. V lost 5 bases and J lost 6, with 14 bases in between. This CDR3 comprises 14 residues. The CDR3 protein is CASSLIQGGQPQHF. For the CDR3, the DNA is TGTGCCAGCAGTTTAATCCAGGGTGGTCAGCCCCAGCATTTT.

The rearrangement uses TRBV12-5 and TRBJ2-3; 8 bases match TRBD2. Germline values: CDR1 LGHNT, CDR2 FRNRAP. Trimming took 5 bases from V and 5 from J; bases not matched to a gene: 15. The CDR3 runs to 17 residues. CDR3 loop: CASGPPAGGVLRDTQYF. DNA of the CDR3: TGTGCTAGTGGTCCTCCCGCGGGGGGAGTATTACGAGATACGCAGTATTTT.

This clone was seen only a few times. The rearrangement uses TRBV30 and TRBJ2-7, with D uncertain. CDR3 length: 11 residues. Germline values: CDR1 GTSNPN, CDR2 SVGIG (reference sequence). With 0 bases removed from V and 9 bases from J, the gap between germline ends came to 9 bases. The CDR3 DNA follows: TGTGCCTGGAGTGTCCGTAGTCCGCAGTACTTC. It yields the protein CAWSVRSPQYF.

This clone was observed a few times. This chain connects TRBV10-3 to TRBJ2-7; D unresolved. V lost 2 bases and J lost 5, with 10 bases in between. Per germline, CDR1 ENHRY and CDR2 SYGVKD. The CDR3 totals 13 residues. CDR3 nucleotides: TGTGCCATCAGTGAGGGCCAGGTCAACGAGCAGTACTTC. This sequence encodes CAISEGQVNEQYF.

V gene TRBV9 combines with J gene TRBJ2-5; 8 bases align to TRBD2. The CDR3 totals 15 residues. Per the germline V gene, CDR1 is SGDLS and CDR2 is YYNGEE. With V trimmed by 4 bases and J by 2 bases, 7 bases remained unmatched. CDR3 protein: CASSSRLALQETQYF. The CDR3 DNA is TGTGCCAGCAGCTCCAGACTAGCGCTACAAGAGACCCAGTACTTC.

CDR3 sequence: CAWKPETGATPYGYTF. CDR3 DNA: TGTGCCTGGAAGCCCGAGACAGGGGCCACGCCGTATGGCTACACCTTC. The rearrangement links TRBV30 to TRBJ1-2; 8 bases line up with TRBD1. Germline CDR1 is GTSNPN and CDR2 is SVGIG (reference sequence). The V segment lost 4 bases and the J segment 5 bases; nucleotides outside the gene matches: 15. This CDR3 has 16 residues.

The V and J genes are TRBV6-1 and TRBJ2-1; TRBD2 aligns across 9 bases. CDR1 is MNHNS and CDR2 is SASEGT in the germline V gene. The V and J ends lost 1 base and 8 bases, in that order; junction bases with no gene match: 9. The CDR3 totals 16 residues. The DNA for the CDR3 is TGTGCCAGCAGTGAAGGCGCGGGACTAGCCTCTCATGAGCAGTTCTTC. This codes for CASSEGAGLASHEQFF.

The chain combines TRBV4-1 with TRBJ1-2, with 7 bases lining up with TRBD1. The CDR3 sequence is 16 residues long. Looked up from germline, CDR1 is MGHRA and CDR2 is YSYEKL. With 3 bases clipped from V and 2 bases from J, the junction kept 9 bases outside the gene matches. Here the CDR3 reads CASSHIKGAGNYGYTF. The CDR3 region has the DNA TGCGCCAGCAGCCATATCAAGGGGGCAGGGAACTATGGCTACACCTTC.

The genes are TRBV19 and TRBJ2-3; 8 bases are shared with TRBD1. The CDR3 is 13 residues long. Unmatched junction bases numbered 0, after V lost 6 bases and J lost 1 base. Looked up from germline, CDR1 is LNHDA and CDR2 is SQIVND (reference sequence). The CDR3 nucleotides read TGTGCCAGTAGACAGGGGGGCACAGATACGCAGTATTTT. As protein: CASRQGGTDTQYF.

The chain carries TRBV6-6 and TRBJ2-1, with D possibly being TRBD1 (6 bases). V was trimmed by 8 bases and J by 4 bases, leaving 12 bases between them. There are 13 residues in the CDR3. The germline V gene has CDR1 MNHNY and CDR2 SVGAGI (reference sequence). The CDR3 nucleotides read TGTGCCAGCCTTCGAGGGGGTTACAATGAGCAGTTCTTC. It translates to CASLRGGYNEQFF.

This clone counts as medium-sized. The V call is TRBV2, the J call TRBJ1-3, with TRBD1 as a possible D gene (6 bases). Trimming took off 1 base at V and 2 bases at J, with 15 bases between the two ends. The CDR3 consists of 17 residues. CDR1 is SNHLY, CDR2 FYNNEI, per germline. Here the CDR3 DNA reads TGTGCCAGCAGTGAAGGAGCAGGGGCATCCGCTGGAAACACCATATATTTT. Translated: CASSEGAGASAGNTIYF.

V and J are TRBV6-6 and TRBJ2-1; 13 bases align to TRBD2. The CDR3 sequence is 16 residues long. Germline loops: CDR1 MNHNY, CDR2 SVGAGI (reference sequence). J lost 12 bases, V lost 4 bases, and 12 bases had no gene match. This chain's CDR3 is CASSWGGTSGTASQFF. As DNA, the CDR3 is TGTGCCAGCAGTTGGGGTGGGACTAGCGGGACCGCCTCGCAGTTCTTC.

This chain uses TRBV29-1 with TRBJ2-7; 8 bases agree with TRBD1. There are 12 residues in the CDR3. The V segment lost 5 bases and the J segment 5 bases; nucleotides outside the gene matches: 5. The germline V gene encodes CDR1 SQVTM and CDR2 ANQGSEA. The CDR3: CSVSLQGDEQYF. For the CDR3, the DNA is TGCAGCGTTTCACTACAGGGGGACGAGCAGTACTTC.

CDR3 loop: CASRMTGTPNTGELFF. As DNA, the CDR3 is TGTGCCAGCAGAATGACCGGGACACCGAACACCGGGGAGCTGTTTTTT. V gene TRBV27 combines with J gene TRBJ2-2; TRBD1 is a possible D gene (6 bases). Trimming took 6 bases from V and 0 from J, leaving 14 bases between them. The length of the CDR3 is 16 residues. Germline CDR1 is MNHEY and CDR2 is SMNVEV (reference sequence).

This CDR3 is CASSYGGIYEKLFF. The CDR3 region has the DNA TGTGCCAGCAGTTATGGAGGCATCTATGAAAAACTGTTTTTT. The J gene is TRBJ1-4, the V gene TRBV6-5, with D unresolved. The CDR3 extends over 14 amino acids. Germline V gives CDR1 MNHEY, CDR2 SVGAGI. Trimming stripped 3 bases from V and 6 bases from J, with 11 bases between.

This chain joins TRBV7-3 and TRBJ2-2; 8 nucleotides match TRBD1. V lost 3 bases, J lost 5 bases, and 5 bases stayed unmatched. CDR1 and CDR2 from the germline V gene are SGHTA and FQGTGA. This CDR3 is built from 15 residues. The CDR3: CASSFGQGRTGELFF. Here the CDR3 DNA reads TGTGCCAGCAGCTTTGGACAGGGACGGACCGGGGAGCTGTTTTTT.

The chain uses TRBV30 and TRBJ2-5; D is possibly TRBD2 (6 bases). This CDR3 is built from 12 residues. Germline V gene lookup returns CDR1 GTSNPN and CDR2 SVGIG (reference sequence). The ends were cut back, 2 bases at V and 5 bases at J, with 9 bases in the middle. The CDR3 loop reads CAWSPGVETQYF. As DNA, the CDR3 is TGTGCCTGGAGTCCGGGGGTGGAGACCCAGTACTTC. Variable domain in full (rest from reference TRBV30 and TRBJ2-5): SQTIHQWPATLVQPVGSPLSLECTVEGTSNPNLYWYRQAAGRGLQLLFYSVGIGQISSEVPQNLSASRPQDRQFILSSKKLLLSDSGFYLCAWSPGVETQYFGPGTRLLVL.

In this sample, this clone turned up once. This chain connects TRBV5-4 to TRBJ2-7, with D perhaps TRBD1 (6 bases). The CDR3 is 14 residues long. V was shortened by 3 bases and J by 1 base, with 11 bases between the two germline ends. Germline CDR1 and CDR2: SGHNT and YYREEE (reference sequence). In DNA form, the CDR3 reads TGTGCCAGCAGCTCACAGGGTCATTCCTACGAGCAGTACTTC. It yields the protein CASSSQGHSYEQYF.